This record concerns one TCR beta chain sequence. The V gene's germline CDR1 is MNHEY and CDR2 SMNVEV (reference sequence). The germline V and J ends were trimmed by 4 bases and 5 bases, with 14 bases remaining between them. CDR3 length: 14 residues. This entry belongs to a study of blood T cell repertoires in COVID-19. Per the authors' pipeline: Amplification with reference gene primers provided the estimates of nucleated cell counts. The repertoire was sequenced with immunoSEQ multiplex PCR; TCRdb's copy has only in-frame clones and lacks some. V, J and clone size are taken as reported in that table, and D and trimming were inferred from the DNA itself. This sample has under 55,000 clones, with almost 80% found just once.

Input material: PBMCs or T cells enriched from blood (not recorded which). The receptor was derived from a woman in her forties or fifties with acute COVID-19. This sequence joins TRBV27 and TRBJ1-2; D uncertain. The CDR3 DNA sequence: TGTGCCAGCAGTTCATCAACAGCTTGGTATGGCTACACCTTC. Translation gives CASSSSTAWYGYTF.